A selection of T cell receptor beta chains follows, all from one sample in a study of T cells in localized non-small cell lung cancer. Assay used: immunoSEQ multiplex PCR; TCRdb lists only in-frame clones, some missing. The table lists 20,000 to 25,000 clones, approximately 90% of them singletons. This sample comprised PBMCs, obtained before any cancer treatment. All receptors derive from a man aged 40-75 years with stage II squamous cell lung carcinoma. Each CDR3 is given with its conserved first and last residue. D genes are given only for firm matches. The size field is filled for only some rows; it gives once, few, many or a size class.

j_call | clone_size | v_call | d_call | cdr3_aa | cdr3_nt
TRBJ2-6 | NA | TRBV6-6 | NA | CASSYPKGANVLTF | TGTGCCAGCAGTTACCCCAAAGGGGCCAACGTCCTGACTTTC
TRBJ1-5 | once | TRBV19 | TRBD1 | CASSPGGSQPQHF | TGTGCCAGTAGTCCAGGGGGGAGTCAGCCCCAGCATTTT
TRBJ2-5 | NA | TRBV2 | NA | CASSPLRGNEETQYF | TGTGCCAGCAGCCCCCTTCGGGGTAACGAGGAGACCCAGTACTTC
TRBJ2-2 | NA | TRBV18 | NA | CASSLGGGTGELFF | TGTGCCAGCTCACTCGGGGGTGGCACCGGGGAGCTGTTTTTT
TRBJ1-1 | NA | TRBV28 | NA | CASSLRGYTEAFF | TGTGCCAGCAGTTTACGGGGTTACACTGAAGCTTTCTTT
TRBJ2-2 | few | TRBV27 | NA | CASSLSLGTGELFF | TGTGCCAGCAGTTTATCGTTGGGAACCGGGGAGCTGTTTTTT
TRBJ2-7 | NA | TRBV25-1 | TRBD2 | CASSEGLADLYEQYF | TGTGCCAGCAGTGAGGGACTAGCGGACCTCTACGAGCAGTACTTC
TRBJ1-3 | NA | TRBV5-4 | NA | CASSLVQGTGGNTIYF | TGTGCCAGCAGCTTGGTGCAGGGGACCGGTGGAAACACCATATATTTT
TRBJ2-3 | NA | TRBV27 | TRBD2 | CASSLWRGITDTQYF | TGTGCCAGCAGTCTCTGGCGGGGGATCACAGATACGCAGTATTTT
TRBJ1-1 | few | TRBV7-9 | NA | CASRGTEAFF | TGTGCAAGTCGGGGAACTGAAGCTTTCTTT
TRBJ2-1 | NA | TRBV27 | NA | CASSLTSADKQFF | TGTGCCAGCAGTTTGACCTCCGCGGACAAGCAGTTCTTC
TRBJ2-1 | NA | TRBV5-1 | TRBD2 | CASRPAGLAGIEQFF | TGCGCCAGCAGGCCCGCGGGACTAGCGGGGATTGAGCAGTTCTTC
TRBJ1-2 | NA | TRBV6-5 | NA | CASGKEAHNYGYTF | TGTGCCAGCGGGAAGGAGGCCCATAACTATGGCTACACCTTC
TRBJ2-3 | NA | TRBV5-5 | NA | CASSLAAHFNTDTQYF | TGTGCCAGCAGCTTGGCAGCCCACTTCAACACAGATACGCAGTATTTT
TRBJ1-1 | NA | TRBV6-5 | TRBD1 | CASSSGTGVNTEAFF | TGTGCCAGCAGCTCTGGGACAGGGGTGAACACTGAAGCTTTCTTT
TRBJ1-1 | NA | TRBV6-5 | NA | CASSYNGGWTEAFF | TGTGCCAGCAGTTATAATGGGGGCTGGACTGAAGCTTTCTTT
TRBJ1-1 | NA | TRBV5-8 | NA | CASRLRTIRGTEAFF | TGTGCCAGCAGACTGCGGACAATACGGGGCACTGAAGCTTTCTTT
TRBJ1-2 | NA | TRBV19 | NA | CASSSVSDDGHYGYTF | TGTGCCAGTAGTAGCGTCTCGGATGACGGACACTATGGCTACACCTTC
TRBJ1-5 | NA | TRBV7-9 | TRBD1 | CASSSTGGPNSNQPQHF | TGTGCCAGCAGCTCGACAGGGGGGCCCAATAGCAATCAGCCCCAGCATTTT
TRBJ2-1 | NA | TRBV11-2 | TRBD1 | CASTEQGMTYNEQFF | TGTGCCAGCACCGAACAGGGGATGACCTACAATGAGCAGTTCTTC
TRBJ1-2 | NA | TRBV6-9 | NA | CASSYGLGNYGYTF | TGTGCCAGCAGTTACGGATTGGGGAACTATGGCTACACCTTC
TRBJ1-2 | NA | TRBV6-1 | NA | CASSAQEGDYGYTF | TGTGCCAGCAGTGCACAGGAGGGGGACTATGGCTACACCTTC
TRBJ2-5 | NA | TRBV15 | NA | CATSRTVQGRETQYF | TGTGCCACCAGCAGAACCGTCCAGGGTCGAGAGACCCAGTACTTC
TRBJ1-3 | NA | TRBV7-2 | TRBD1 | CASSPTGGNTIYF | TGTGCCAGCAGCCCGACAGGGGGAAACACCATATATTTT
TRBJ2-3 | once | TRBV5-6 | TRBD2 | CASSLRGTSVDTQYF | TGTGCCAGCAGCTTGCGTGGGACTAGCGTAGATACGCAGTATTTT
TRBJ2-2 | NA | TRBV7-7 | NA | CASSPSQTGELFF | TGTGCCAGCAGCCCCTCCCAAACCGGGGAGCTGTTTTTT
TRBJ2-1 | NA | TRBV4-1 | NA | CASSPQGFGEQFF | TGCGCCAGCAGCCCTCAGGGTTTCGGTGAGCAGTTCTTC
TRBJ2-7 | NA | TRBV4-3 | NA | CASRHVNRDTGLPYEQYF | TGCGCCAGCAGGCACGTTAACCGGGACACAGGACTTCCCTACGAGCAGTACTTC
TRBJ2-7 | NA | TRBV7-3 | NA | CASSFTYEQYF | TGTGCCAGCAGCTTTACCTACGAGCAGTACTTC
TRBJ1-2 | NA | TRBV29-1 | NA | CSAPDSSNYGYTF | TGCAGCGCGCCGGACAGTTCTAACTATGGCTACACCTTC
TRBJ1-1 | NA | TRBV2 | NA | CASSEKARANLEAFF | TGTGCCAGCAGTGAAAAGGCCCGAGCAAATCTTGAAGCTTTCTTT
TRBJ2-1 | NA | TRBV30 | TRBD2 | CAWGGETSVLYNEQFF | TGTGCCTGGGGGGGGGAGACTAGCGTGTTATACAATGAGCAGTTCTTC
TRBJ2-3 | NA | TRBV7-9 | NA | CASSLGLADYQLADTQYF | TGTGCCAGCAGCTTAGGGCTAGCTGATTACCAGTTAGCAGATACGCAGTATTTT
TRBJ2-5 | NA | TRBV1 | NA | CTSSQTSGSGRTLWETQYF | TGCACCAGCAGCCAAACCTCGGGTAGCGGGAGGACCCTATGGGAGACCCAGTACTTC
TRBJ2-1 | medium-sized | TRBV27 | TRBD1 | CASSLGQVQFF | TGTGCCAGCAGCCTCGGACAGGTTCAGTTCTTC
TRBJ2-6 | NA | TRBV7-2 | NA | CASPMWRRQSRANVLTF | TGTGCCAGCCCCATGTGGAGACGACAAAGTCGGGCCAACGTCCTGACTTTC
TRBJ2-1 | once | TRBV4-2 | NA | CASSQLLDNEQFF | TGTGCCAGCAGCCAACTACTAGACAATGAGCAGTTCTTC
TRBJ2-7 | NA | TRBV2 | NA | CASSPWDEQYF | TGTGCCAGCTCCCCCTGGGACGAGCAGTACTTC
TRBJ1-1 | NA | TRBV6-6 | NA | CASIGAEAFF | TGTGCCAGCATTGGGGCTGAAGCTTTCTTT
TRBJ2-3 | NA | TRBV4-1 | NA | CASSLVGGGRGDTQYF | TGCGCCAGCAGCCTCGTTGGGGGTGGCCGGGGAGATACGCAGTATTTT
TRBJ2-2 | once | TRBV2 | TRBD1 | CASSGGQGANEAGELFF | TGTGCCAGCAGTGGAGGGCAGGGGGCGAATGAGGCCGGGGAGCTGTTTTTT
TRBJ2-1 | NA | TRBV18 | NA | CASTTEYNEQFF | TGTGCCAGCACTACAGAGTACAATGAGCAGTTCTTC
TRBJ2-7 | NA | TRBV19 | NA | CASSQVGSSYEQYF | TGTGCCAGTAGTCAAGTGGGGAGCTCCTACGAGCAGTACTTC
TRBJ2-1 | NA | TRBV6-1 | NA | CASRQVMQFF | TGTGCCAGCAGACAGGTGATGCAGTTCTTC
TRBJ2-7 | NA | TRBV27 | TRBD2 | CASSPIYRQAGGSYEQYF | TGTGCCAGCAGTCCGATCTATCGACAGGCGGGGGGGTCCTACGAGCAGTACTTC